The present T cell receptor (beta chain) was sequenced within a study of CD8 T cells in ankylosing spondylitis. Study results and caveats: Clones tied to disease were said to be significantly enriched in matched ankylosing spondylitis synovial fluid. Blood from ankylosing spondylitis patients appeared to carry a characteristic roughly eight-variant TCR beta motif.

In its sample, this clonotype was seen a few times. What it binds is not known. This CDR3 comprises 12 residues. Germline CDR1 and CDR2: LGHDT and YNNKEL (reference sequence). V lost 8 bases and J 8 bases, leaving 13 bases between the germline ends. TCRdb reanalysed the 5' RACE reads using MiXCR and keeps one entry per CDR3 protein. The data show a few hundred thousand distinct CDR3 sequences, 20% seen once. The source material was blood, either unsorted or a sorted T cell fraction (not recorded which). V is TRBV3-1 and J is TRBJ2-1; D gene unclear. The clonotype originates from a male donor with ankylosing spondylitis or in good health (not recorded which). The CDR3 sequence: CASGESGDEQFF. CDR3 DNA: TGTGCCAGCGGAGAGTCTGGGGATGAGCAGTTCTTC.